The rows below give T cell receptor beta chains drawn from one sample of a study of beta chain features in type 1 diabetes. The protocol was immunoSEQ multiplex PCR, while the TCRdb copy is restricted to in-frame clones and leaves out a portion. The sample records over 40,000 clones, 66% being singletons. Material: Tregs from blood. These receptors all come from a woman younger than 30 with type 1 diabetes. The CDR3 runs from the conserved cysteine through the conserved F or W. A D gene is named only where the DNA matches it firmly. Clone size is not always given. Where it is, it says once, few, many or a class for expanded clones.

NA NA TRBJ2-2 TRBV6-1 CASSALVFANTGELFF TGTGCCAGCAGTGCCCTAGTCTTCGCGAACACCGGGGAGCTGTTTTTT
TRBD1 NA TRBJ2-7 TRBV30 CAWSPRRDRGYEQYF TGTGCCTGGAGCCCCCGCCGGGACAGGGGTTACGAGCAGTACTTC
TRBD2 NA TRBJ2-7 TRBV7-2 CASSRWEGFYEQYF TGTGCCAGCAGCCGCTGGGAGGGTTTCTACGAGCAGTACTTC
NA NA TRBJ2-3 TRBV5-4 CASSLAWGQDTQYF TGTGCCAGCAGCTTGGCCTGGGGGCAAGATACGCAGTATTTT
TRBD1 NA TRBJ2-7 TRBV2 CASKRAGTASYEQYF TGTGCCAGCAAGAGAGCCGGGACAGCATCCTACGAGCAGTACTTC
TRBD2 NA TRBJ2-3 TRBV7-9 CASSLGLAGSDTQYF TGTGCCAGCAGCTTAGGTCTAGCGGGATCAGATACGCAGTATTTT
NA NA TRBJ2-7 TRBV2 CASSKRNSYEQYF TGTGCCAGCAGCAAGCGGAACTCCTACGAGCAGTACTTC
NA NA TRBJ2-1 TRBV7-2 CASSLRTPYNEQFF TGTGCCAGCAGCTTACGGACTCCCTACAATGAGCAGTTCTTC
TRBD1 NA TRBJ1-1 TRBV27 CASSKGQGRFTEAFF TGTGCCAGCAGTAAGGGACAGGGGAGGTTCACTGAAGCTTTCTTT
NA NA TRBJ2-3 TRBV10-2 CASSEPSSTDTQYF TGCGCCAGCAGTGAGCCCTCTAGCACAGATACGCAGTATTTT
NA NA TRBJ1-3 TRBV7-2 CASSLNRGSGNTIYF TGTGCCAGCAGCTTAAATCGAGGATCTGGAAACACCATATATTTT
TRBD1 NA TRBJ2-7 TRBV30 CAWSRGTVGLHEQYF TGTGCCTGGAGTAGAGGGACAGTCGGGCTCCACGAGCAGTACTTC
TRBD1 medium-sized TRBJ2-1 TRBV2 CASRRASQGVGEQFF TGTGCCAGCCGACGCGCTAGCCAGGGGGTCGGTGAGCAGTTCTTC
NA few TRBJ2-6 TRBV5-1 CASSLNTAGSSGANVLTF TGCGCCAGCAGCTTGAACACCGCCGGGAGCTCTGGGGCCAACGTCCTGACTTTC
TRBD1 NA TRBJ1-6 TRBV7-9 CASALGQDFSPLHF TGTGCCAGCGCCCTGGGACAGGATTTTTCACCCCTCCACTTT
NA NA TRBJ2-1 TRBV6-5 CATQEYNEQFF TGTGCCACACAGGAGTACAATGAGCAGTTCTTC
NA NA TRBJ1-5 TRBV5-1 CASSLWLGAVPQHF TGCGCCAGCAGCTTGTGGCTAGGGGCGGTTCCCCAGCATTTT
TRBD1 NA TRBJ1-5 TRBV10-3 CAISESRGQENQPQHF TGTGCCATCAGTGAGTCGCGTGGACAGGAAAATCAGCCCCAGCATTTT